These 23 T cell receptor beta chains came from one sample sequenced in a study of cytomegalovirus exposure and HLA in healthy donors. In the PCR, 60 Vbeta and 13 Jbeta primers were used. Libraries were prepared by immunoSEQ multiplex PCR; TCRdb keeps only in-frame clonotypes and omits some of them. The data hold about 67,000 clones, with 68% observed a single time. The sample was PBMCs. The receptor set was obtained from a woman between 25 and 40 years old in good health and CMV-seronegative.

This clone was counted only a few times. J is TRBJ1-1 and V is TRBV4-3, with D possibly TRBD1 on 6 matching bases. V dropped 4 bases and J dropped 3 bases, with 15 bases sitting between them. Germline CDR1 and CDR2: LGHNA and YSLEER. The CDR3 extends over 15 amino acids. CDR3 nucleotide sequence: TGCGCCAGCAGCCCGGAAGGTGGGGGCTACACTGAAGCTTTCTTT. It encodes CASSPEGGGYTEAFF.

The rearrangement joins TRBV18 to TRBJ1-2; 7 nucleotides agree with TRBD1. V lost 5 bases, J lost 4 bases, and 4 bases stayed unmatched. Germline-derived CDR1 and CDR2 are KGHSH and LQKENI. The CDR3 sequence is 13 residues long. DNA for the CDR3: TGTGCCAGCTCAGCGACAGGGATCTATGGCTACACCTTC. It specifies CASSATGIYGYTF.

The V gene is TRBV18, the J gene TRBJ2-2; D possibly corresponds to TRBD2 (5 bases). This CDR3 comprises 17 residues. V was pared by 3 bases and J by 0 bases, with 14 bases between. The germline gives CDR1 KGHSH, CDR2 LQKENI. CDR3 DNA: TGTGCCAGCTCACCCCCCTGGAGGACCTCGAACACCGGGGAGCTGTTTTTT. It specifies CASSPPWRTSNTGELFF. Full variable domain (rest looked up from reference TRBV18 and TRBJ2-2): NAGVMQNPRHLVRRRGQEARLRCSPMKGHSHVYWYRQLPEEGLKFMVYLQKENIIDESGMPKERFSAEFPKEGPSILRIQQVVRGDSAAYFCASSPPWRTSNTGELFFGEGSRLTVL.

This clone was counted a few times. The chain recombines TRBV15 with TRBJ2-1; 8 bases map to TRBD1. V gave up 0 bases and J gave up 5 bases; unmatched junction bases: 3. The CDR3 length is 15 residues. Germline V lookup: CDR1 LNHNV, CDR2 YYDKDF (reference sequence). The CDR3 loop is CATSRDLGQDNEQFF. The CDR3 DNA is TGTGCCACCAGCAGAGATCTGGGACAGGACAATGAGCAGTTCTTC.

The V and J genes are TRBV6-1 and TRBJ2-7; TRBD1 matches 8 bases. Trimming took 4 bases from V and 4 from J; bases not matched to a gene: 6. The CDR3 extends over 14 amino acids. Germline assignment: CDR1 MNHNS and CDR2 SASEGT. The CDR3 nucleotides are TGTGCCAGCAGTGTCCGGGACAGGCTTTACGAGCAGTACTTC. This sequence encodes CASSVRDRLYEQYF.

This chain uses TRBV7-9 with TRBJ1-2, with 9 bases lining up with TRBD1. Trimming cost V 6 bases and J 1 base; bases outside gene matches: 9. From germline, CDR1 is SEHNR and CDR2 FQNEAQ (reference sequence). CDR3 size: 16 residues. CDR3 loop: CASRPGTGRFNYGYTF. As DNA, the CDR3 is TGTGCCAGCAGACCCGGGACAGGGCGATTTAACTATGGCTACACCTTC.

Only one count was recorded for this clone. The V gene is TRBV9, the J gene TRBJ2-2; 10 bases agree with TRBD2. CDR3 length equals 14 residues. The ends lost 5 bases at V and 5 bases at J; junction bases unmatched: 3. From germline, CDR1 is SGDLS and CDR2 YYNGEE. The CDR3 DNA reads as TGTGCCAGCAGTAGGACTAGCGGTACCGGGGAGCTGTTTTTT. Residues: CASSRTSGTGELFF. The full variable domain, with the rest looked up from reference TRBV9 and TRBJ2-2, is DSGVTQTPKHLITATGQRVTLRCSPRSGDLSVYWYQQSLDQGLQFLIQYYNGEERAKGNILERFSAQQFPDLHSELNLSSLELGDSALYFCASSRTSGTGELFFGEGSRLTVL.

Comments on this clone: The same CDR3 is also encoded by other DNA sequences in this sample. The J gene is TRBJ1-5, the V gene TRBV9; 11 bases fit TRBD1. The V gene end was trimmed by 3 bases and the J gene end by 4 bases; junction bases not matched to a gene: 3. The CDR3 is 15 residues long. Germline V gives CDR1 SGDLS, CDR2 YYNGEE. CDR3 coding DNA: TGTGCCAGCAGCGAGGGGACAGGGGGGAATCAGCCCCAGCATTTT. It codes for CASSEGTGGNQPQHF.

The chain links TRBV7-3 to TRBJ2-2, with 11 nucleotides matching TRBD2. Per the germline V gene, CDR1 is SGHTA and CDR2 is FQGTGA. The CDR3 runs 18 residues. V lost 2 bases and J lost 0; bases outside the gene matches: 5. CDR3 DNA: TGTGCCAGCAGCTTACAACCTAGCGGGGGGACGAACACCGGGGAGCTGTTTTTT. Its protein product is CASSLQPSGGTNTGELFF.

V is TRBV19 and J is TRBJ2-7, with 8 bases lining up with TRBD1. This CDR3 is 16 amino acids long. Germline CDR1 and CDR2: LNHDA and SQIVND (reference sequence). Trimming at V came to 5 bases and at J to 1 base, leaving 10 bases not matched to a gene. The CDR3 nucleotides are TGTGCCAGTAGTTCCGGCAACCGGGACAGGTCCTACGAGCAGTACTTC. Encoded protein: CASSSGNRDRSYEQYF.

Concerning this clone: The missing conserved phenylalanine or tryptophan at the end of this CDR3 makes a read error likely. V gene TRBV28 combines with J gene TRBJ1-1, with TRBD1 as a possible D gene (6 bases). V was trimmed by 4 bases and J by 11 bases, leaving 17 bases between them. This CDR3 is 13 amino acids long. The germline V gene encodes CDR1 MDHEN and CDR2 SYDVKM. CDR3 sequence: CASSSSGTSEAFS. Here the CDR3 DNA reads TGTGCCAGCAGTTCCTCCGGGACAAGTGAGGCTTTCTCT.

The rearrangement joins TRBV11-3 to TRBJ2-3; 9 positions match TRBD1. With V trimmed by 2 bases and J by 2 bases, 5 bases remained unmatched. The CDR3 contains 16 residues. The germline CDR1 and CDR2 sequences are SGHNT and YENEEA. The CDR3 here is CASSLPTGGYTDTQYF. CDR3 coding DNA: TGTGCCAGCAGCTTACCGACAGGGGGTTACACAGATACGCAGTATTTT.

This chain joins TRBV6-1 and TRBJ1-1, with D unresolved. The CDR3 is 11 amino acids. Germline CDR1 MNHNS, CDR2 SASEGT. Between the trimmed V and J ends, which lost 6 bases and 3 bases, there was a span of 5 bases. For the CDR3, the DNA is TGTGCCAGCAGCTCTTACACTGAAGCTTTCTTT. This codes for CASSSYTEAFF.

The J gene is TRBJ2-2, the V gene TRBV9; unclear D gene. Germline V gene lookup returns CDR1 SGDLS and CDR2 YYNGEE. Trimming removed 4 bases from V and 8 bases from J, with 18 bases in between. The CDR3 spans 15 residues. The CDR3 region is CASSPLDSVAGELFF. The CDR3 coding sequence is TGTGCCAGCAGCCCGCTAGATTCAGTAGCTGGGGAGCTGTTTTTT.

This chain connects TRBV30 to TRBJ2-1, with 11 nucleotides matching TRBD2. The CDR3 spans 15 residues. Germline lookup yields CDR1 GTSNPN and CDR2 SVGIG (reference sequence). The ends lost 4 bases at V and 5 bases at J; junction bases unmatched: 7. CDR3 sequence: CAWKGLAEEDNEQFF. The CDR3 DNA reads as TGTGCCTGGAAGGGACTAGCGGAAGAAGACAATGAGCAGTTCTTC.

The chain joins TRBV30 to TRBJ1-1; no firm D call. Per germline, CDR1 GTSNPN and CDR2 SVGIG (reference sequence). This CDR3 is 14 amino acids long. With 0 bases removed from V and 0 bases from J, the gap between germline ends came to 8 bases. In DNA form, the CDR3 reads TGTGCCTGGAGTGTTTACGGGATGAACACTGAAGCTTTCTTT. Translated: CAWSVYGMNTEAFF.

The rearrangement links TRBV7-2 to TRBJ2-1; 10 nucleotides match TRBD2. Germline CDR1 reads SGHTA; CDR2 reads FQGNSA. V dropped 1 base and J dropped 8; count of bases not matched to a gene: 8. The CDR3 consists of 16 residues. The chain's CDR3 is CASSLGERGGGDEQFF. The CDR3 DNA reads as TGTGCCAGCAGCTTAGGGGAGCGGGGGGGCGGGGATGAGCAGTTCTTC.

This clone was seen a few times. This rearrangement joins TRBV4-1 to TRBJ2-2; possible D gene TRBD1, 5 bases. CDR3 length: 15 amino acids. Germline V gene lookup returns CDR1 MGHRA and CDR2 YSYEKL. The ends were cut back, 1 base at V and 5 bases at J, with 11 bases in the middle. CDR3 residues: CASSQGQSLTGELFF. The DNA for the CDR3 is TGCGCCAGCAGCCAAGGACAGAGCTTGACCGGGGAGCTGTTTTTT.

The V call is TRBV21-1, the J call TRBJ1-5; the DNA was not compared with TRBD1, the D call given in the table. TRBV21-1 is labeled a pseudogene. This CDR3 region has 17 residues. The DNA for the CDR3 is TGTGCCAGCAGCAAAAACGACAGGGAGAATAGCAATCAGCCCCAGCATTTT. Its protein is CASSKNDRENSNQPQHF.

The rearrangement joins TRBV5-1 to TRBJ2-2; the D gene is possibly TRBD2 (5 bases). The germline V gene has CDR1 SGHRS and CDR2 YFSETQ. This CDR3 spans 13 amino acids. The V end lost 4 bases, the J end lost 6 bases, and 10 bases lay between the germline ends. The CDR3 spells CASSAGDPGELFF. The CDR3 bases are TGCGCCAGCAGCGCCGGGGATCCCGGGGAGCTGTTTTTT.

This clone was detected a few times. J is TRBJ1-5 and V is TRBV30; 8 nucleotides align to TRBD1. J gave up 1 base and V 8 bases, and 10 bases lay outside the gene matches. Per the germline V gene, CDR1 is GTSNPN and CDR2 is SVGIG (reference sequence). The CDR3 totals 15 residues. The CDR3 DNA reads as TGTGCCAGCAGCGCAGGGGGCAACAGCAATCAGCCCCAGCATTTT. Encoded protein: CASSAGGNSNQPQHF.

This clone appeared a few times. This chain joins TRBV7-9 and TRBJ2-1; TRBD2 agrees at 13 bases. Trimming took 1 base from V and 3 from J; bases not matched to a gene: 6. There are 18 residues in the CDR3. In germline, CDR1 is SEHNR, CDR2 FQNEAQ (reference sequence). CDR3 nucleotides: TGTGCCAGCAGCTTAGTCCGACTAGCGGGGGGCCACTACAATGAGCAGTTCTTC. Translated: CASSLVRLAGGHYNEQFF.

This clone was seen once. This sequence joins TRBV25-1 and TRBJ1-4, with 8 bases lining up with TRBD1. The length of the CDR3 is 15 residues. The germline gives CDR1 MGHDK, CDR2 SYGVNS. V was clipped by 3 bases and J by 7 bases; unmatched bases: 7. This CDR3 reads CASSEGTGGREKLFF. CDR3 bases: TGTGCCAGCAGTGAGGGGACAGGAGGGCGTGAAAAACTGTTTTTT. Variable domain in full (rest from reference TRBV25-1 and TRBJ1-4): EADIYQTPRYLVIGTGKKITLECSQTMGHDKMYWYQQDPGMELHLIHYSYGVNSTEKGDLSSESTVSRIRTEHFPLTLESARPSHTSQYLCASSEGTGGREKLFFGSGTQLSVL.